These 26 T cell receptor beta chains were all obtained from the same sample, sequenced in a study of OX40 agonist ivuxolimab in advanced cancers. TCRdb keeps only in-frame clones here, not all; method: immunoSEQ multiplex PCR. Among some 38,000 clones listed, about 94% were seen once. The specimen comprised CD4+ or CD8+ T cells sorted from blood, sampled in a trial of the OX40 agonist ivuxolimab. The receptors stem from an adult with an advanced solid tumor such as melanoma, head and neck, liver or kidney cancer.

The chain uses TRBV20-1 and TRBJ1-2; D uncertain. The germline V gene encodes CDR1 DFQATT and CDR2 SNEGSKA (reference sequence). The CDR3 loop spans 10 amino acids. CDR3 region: CKAHGGGYTF. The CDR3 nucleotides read TGCAAGGCCCATGGCGGTGGCTACACCTTC.

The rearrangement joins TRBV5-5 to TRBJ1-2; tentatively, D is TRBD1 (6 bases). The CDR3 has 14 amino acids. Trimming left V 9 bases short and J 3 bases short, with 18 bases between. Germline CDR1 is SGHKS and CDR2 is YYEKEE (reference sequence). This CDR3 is CATSIPGADYGYTF. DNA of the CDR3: TGTGCCACCTCCATCCCAGGGGCGGACTATGGCTACACCTTC. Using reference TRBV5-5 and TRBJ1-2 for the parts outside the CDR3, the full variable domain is DAGVTQSPTHLIKTRGQQVTLRCSPISGHKSVSWYQQVLGQGPQFIFQYYEKEERGRGNFPDRFSARQFPNYSSELNVNALLLGDSALYLCATSIPGADYGYTFGSGTRLTVV.

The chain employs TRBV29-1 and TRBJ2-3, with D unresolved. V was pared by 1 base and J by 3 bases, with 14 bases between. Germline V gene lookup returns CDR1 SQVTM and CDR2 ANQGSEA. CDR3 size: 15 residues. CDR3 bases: TGCAGCGTTGAAGTGGAAGGGTTGGGGACAGATACGCAGTATTTT. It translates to CSVEVEGLGTDTQYF.

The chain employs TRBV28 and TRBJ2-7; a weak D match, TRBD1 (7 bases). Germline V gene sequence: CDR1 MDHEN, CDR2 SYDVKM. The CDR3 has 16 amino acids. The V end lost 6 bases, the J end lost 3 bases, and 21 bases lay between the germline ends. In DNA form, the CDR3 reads TGTGCCAGCAGCTTAAGGGGGGACAGCCCGGTCTACGAGCAGTACTTC. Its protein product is CASSLRGDSPVYEQYF.

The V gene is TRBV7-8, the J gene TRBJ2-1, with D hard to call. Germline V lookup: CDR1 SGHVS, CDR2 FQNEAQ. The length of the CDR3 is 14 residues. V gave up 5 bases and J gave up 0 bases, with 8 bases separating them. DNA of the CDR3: TGTGCCAGCAGCAAACCTAGCTCCTACAATGAGCAGTTCTTC. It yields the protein CASSKPSSYNEQFF.

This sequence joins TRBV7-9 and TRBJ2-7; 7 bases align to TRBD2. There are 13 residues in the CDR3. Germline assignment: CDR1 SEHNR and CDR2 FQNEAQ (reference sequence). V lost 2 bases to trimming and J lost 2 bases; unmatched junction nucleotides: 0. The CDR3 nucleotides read TGTGCCAGCAGCTTACTAGCGGCCTACGAGCAGTACTTC. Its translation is CASSLLAAYEQYF.

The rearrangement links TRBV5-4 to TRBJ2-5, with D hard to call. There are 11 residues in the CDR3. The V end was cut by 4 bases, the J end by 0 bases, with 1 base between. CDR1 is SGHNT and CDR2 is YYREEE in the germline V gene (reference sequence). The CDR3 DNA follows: TGTGCCAGCAGCAACCAAGAGACCCAGTACTTC. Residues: CASSNQETQYF.

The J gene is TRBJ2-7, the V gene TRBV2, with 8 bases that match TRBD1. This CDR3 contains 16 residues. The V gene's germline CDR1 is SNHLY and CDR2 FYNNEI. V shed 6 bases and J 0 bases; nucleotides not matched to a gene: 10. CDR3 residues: CASSLIQGANSYEQYF. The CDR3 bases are TGTGCCAGCAGCTTAATCCAGGGGGCCAACTCCTACGAGCAGTACTTC.

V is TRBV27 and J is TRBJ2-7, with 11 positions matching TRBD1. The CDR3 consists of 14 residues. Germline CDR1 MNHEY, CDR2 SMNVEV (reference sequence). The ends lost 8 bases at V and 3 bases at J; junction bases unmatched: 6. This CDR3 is CASPGGQGVYEQYF. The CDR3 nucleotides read TGTGCCAGCCCAGGGGGACAGGGGGTCTACGAGCAGTACTTC.

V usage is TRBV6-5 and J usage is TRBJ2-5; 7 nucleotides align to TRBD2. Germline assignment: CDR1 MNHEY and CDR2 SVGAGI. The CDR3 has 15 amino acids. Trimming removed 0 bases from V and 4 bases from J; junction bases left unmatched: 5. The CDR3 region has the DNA TGTGCCAGCAGTTACTCGGCGGGAGTGGGAGAGACCCAGTACTTC. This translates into CASSYSAGVGETQYF.

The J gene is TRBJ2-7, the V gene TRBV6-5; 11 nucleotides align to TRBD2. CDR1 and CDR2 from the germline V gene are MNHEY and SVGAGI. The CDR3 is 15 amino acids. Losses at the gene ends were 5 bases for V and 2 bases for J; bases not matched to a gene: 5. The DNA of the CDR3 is TGTGCCAGCAGTACCGGGACTAGCGGAGCCTACGAGCAGTACTTC. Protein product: CASSTGTSGAYEQYF.

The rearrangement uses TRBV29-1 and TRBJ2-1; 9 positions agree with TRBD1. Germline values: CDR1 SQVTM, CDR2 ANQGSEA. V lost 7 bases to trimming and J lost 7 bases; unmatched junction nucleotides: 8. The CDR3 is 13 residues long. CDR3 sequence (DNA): TGCAGCGCCTCCGGGACAGGGAGAAATGAGCAGTTCTTC. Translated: CSASGTGRNEQFF.

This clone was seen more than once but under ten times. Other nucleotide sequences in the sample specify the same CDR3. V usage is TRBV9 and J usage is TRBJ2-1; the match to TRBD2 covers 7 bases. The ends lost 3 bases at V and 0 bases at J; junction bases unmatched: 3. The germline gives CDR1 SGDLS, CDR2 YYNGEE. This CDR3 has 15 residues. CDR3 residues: CASSESGVSYNEQFF. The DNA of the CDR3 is TGTGCCAGCAGCGAGAGCGGGGTCTCCTACAATGAGCAGTTCTTC.

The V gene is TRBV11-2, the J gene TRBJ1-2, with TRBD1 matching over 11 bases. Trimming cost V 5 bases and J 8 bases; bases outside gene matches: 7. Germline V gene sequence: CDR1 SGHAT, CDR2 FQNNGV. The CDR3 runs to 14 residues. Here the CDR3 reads CASSPRTGGDGYTF. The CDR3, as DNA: TGTGCCAGCAGCCCCCGGACAGGGGGCGACGGCTACACCTTC.

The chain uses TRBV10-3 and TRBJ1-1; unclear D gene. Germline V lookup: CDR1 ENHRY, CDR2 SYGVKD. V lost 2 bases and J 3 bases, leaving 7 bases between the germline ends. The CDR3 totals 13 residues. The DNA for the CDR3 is TGTGCCATCAGTGAGGAGGGCTACACTGAAGCTTTCTTT. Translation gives CAISEEGYTEAFF.

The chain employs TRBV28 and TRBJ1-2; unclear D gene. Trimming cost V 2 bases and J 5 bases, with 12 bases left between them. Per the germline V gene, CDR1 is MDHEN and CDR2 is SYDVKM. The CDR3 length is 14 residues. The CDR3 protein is CASSLLAALYGYTF. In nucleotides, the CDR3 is TGTGCCAGCAGTTTACTCGCAGCCCTATATGGCTACACCTTC.

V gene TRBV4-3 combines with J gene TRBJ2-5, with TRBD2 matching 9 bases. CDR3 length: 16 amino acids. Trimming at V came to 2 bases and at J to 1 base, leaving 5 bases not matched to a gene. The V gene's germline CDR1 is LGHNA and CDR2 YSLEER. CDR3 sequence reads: CASSQNAGGIQETQYF. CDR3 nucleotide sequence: TGCGCCAGCAGCCAAAACGCGGGGGGGATCCAAGAGACCCAGTACTTC.

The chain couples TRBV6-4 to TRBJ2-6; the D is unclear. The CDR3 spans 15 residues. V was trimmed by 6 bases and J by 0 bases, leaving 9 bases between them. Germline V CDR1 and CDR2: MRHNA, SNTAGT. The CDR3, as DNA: TGTGCCAGCAGACAAGACGGCTCTGGGGCCAACGTCCTGACTTTC. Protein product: CASRQDGSGANVLTF.

The CDR3 DNA follows: TGTGCCAGCACCCACGGGGGAGGAGAGACCCAGTACTTC. This sequence encodes CASTHGGGETQYF. This chain connects TRBV6-5 to TRBJ2-5; TRBD2 is a possible D gene (6 bases). Germline values: CDR1 MNHEY, CDR2 SVGAGI. The CDR3 length is 13 residues. Trimming removed 7 bases from V and 4 bases from J, with 13 bases in between.

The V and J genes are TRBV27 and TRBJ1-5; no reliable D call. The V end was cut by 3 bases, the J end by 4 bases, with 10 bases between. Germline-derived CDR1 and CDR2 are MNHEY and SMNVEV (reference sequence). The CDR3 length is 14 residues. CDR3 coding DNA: TGTGCCAGCAGTTTGGCCGGTCCTAATCAGCCCCAGCATTTT. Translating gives CASSLAGPNQPQHF.

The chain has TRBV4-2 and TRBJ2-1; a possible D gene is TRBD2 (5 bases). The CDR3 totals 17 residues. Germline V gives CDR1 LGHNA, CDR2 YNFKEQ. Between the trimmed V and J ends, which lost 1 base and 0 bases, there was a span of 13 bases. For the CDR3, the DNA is TGTGCCAGCAGCCAAGTTGGGAGCGGAGACTCCTACAATGAGCAGTTCTTC. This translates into CASSQVGSGDSYNEQFF.

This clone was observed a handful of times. This CDR3 reads CASSRAGGTEAFF. The CDR3 DNA is TGTGCCAGCAGCCGAGCTGGGGGTACTGAAGCTTTCTTT. V usage is TRBV4-2 and J usage is TRBJ1-1, with D perhaps TRBD1 (5 bases). Germline V lookup: CDR1 LGHNA, CDR2 YNFKEQ. The V gene lost 4 bases and the J gene lost 5 bases, with 11 bases spanning the gap. The CDR3 has 13 residues.

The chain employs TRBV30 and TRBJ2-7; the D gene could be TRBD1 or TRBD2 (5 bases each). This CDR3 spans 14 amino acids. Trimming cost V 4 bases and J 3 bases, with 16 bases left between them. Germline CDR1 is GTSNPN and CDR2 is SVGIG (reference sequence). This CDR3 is CAWTPGTAIYEQYF. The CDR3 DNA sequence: TGTGCCTGGACCCCCGGGACGGCTATCTACGAGCAGTACTTC. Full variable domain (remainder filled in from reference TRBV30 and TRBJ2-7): SQTIHQWPATLVQPVGSPLSLECTVEGTSNPNLYWYRQAAGRGLQLLFYSVGIGQISSEVPQNLSASRPQDRQFILSSKKLLLSDSGFYLCAWTPGTAIYEQYFGPGTRLTVT.

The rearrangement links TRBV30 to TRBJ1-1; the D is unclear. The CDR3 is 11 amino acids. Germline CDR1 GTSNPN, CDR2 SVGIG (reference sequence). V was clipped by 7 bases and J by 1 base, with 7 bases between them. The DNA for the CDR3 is TGTGCCTCCTCCAGGAACACTGAAGCTTTCTTT. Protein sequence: CASSRNTEAFF.

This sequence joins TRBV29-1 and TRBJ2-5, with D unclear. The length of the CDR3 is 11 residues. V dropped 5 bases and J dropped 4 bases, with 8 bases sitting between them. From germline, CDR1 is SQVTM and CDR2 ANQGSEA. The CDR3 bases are TGCAGCGTTTCTGGACCAGAGACCCAGTACTTC. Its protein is CSVSGPETQYF.

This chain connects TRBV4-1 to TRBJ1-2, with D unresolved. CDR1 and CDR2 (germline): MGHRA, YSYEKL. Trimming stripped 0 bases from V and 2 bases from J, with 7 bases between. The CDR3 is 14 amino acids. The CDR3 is CASSQEPGNYGYTF. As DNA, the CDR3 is TGCGCCAGCAGCCAAGAACCGGGAAACTATGGCTACACCTTC.